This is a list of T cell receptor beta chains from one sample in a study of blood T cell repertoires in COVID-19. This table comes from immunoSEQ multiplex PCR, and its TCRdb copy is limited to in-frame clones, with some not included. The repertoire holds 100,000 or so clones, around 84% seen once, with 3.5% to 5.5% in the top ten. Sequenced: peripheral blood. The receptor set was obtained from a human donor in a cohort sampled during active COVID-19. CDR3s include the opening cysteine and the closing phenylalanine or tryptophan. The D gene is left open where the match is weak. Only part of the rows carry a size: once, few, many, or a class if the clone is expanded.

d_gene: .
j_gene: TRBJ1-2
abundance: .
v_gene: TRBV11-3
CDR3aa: CASSLDLSGYGYTF
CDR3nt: TGTGCCAGCAGCTTAGATCTCTCAGGGTATGGCTACACCTTC

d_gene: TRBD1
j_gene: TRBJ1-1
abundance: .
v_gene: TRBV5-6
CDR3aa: CASSARDRGRGNTEAFF
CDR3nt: TGTGCCAGCAGCGCCCGGGACAGGGGAAGAGGGAACACTGAAGCTTTCTTT

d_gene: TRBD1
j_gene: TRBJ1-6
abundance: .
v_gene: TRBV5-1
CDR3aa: CASSPGQATYNSPLHF
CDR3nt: TGCGCCAGCAGCCCTGGACAGGCGACCTATAATTCACCCCTCCACTTT

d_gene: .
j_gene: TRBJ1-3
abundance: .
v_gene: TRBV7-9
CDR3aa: CASSLRGTGNTIYF
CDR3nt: TGTGCCAGCAGCTTACGGGGGACTGGAAACACCATATATTTT

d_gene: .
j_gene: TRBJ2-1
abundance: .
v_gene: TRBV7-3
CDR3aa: CASSLKQGRNEQFF
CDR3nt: TGTGCCAGCAGCTTAAAACAGGGTAGGAATGAGCAGTTCTTC

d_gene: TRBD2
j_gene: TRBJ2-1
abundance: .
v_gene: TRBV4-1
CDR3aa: CASSLTWAGGPYNEQFF
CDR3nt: TGCGCCAGCAGCTTGACCTGGGCGGGGGGGCCCTACAATGAGCAGTTCTTC

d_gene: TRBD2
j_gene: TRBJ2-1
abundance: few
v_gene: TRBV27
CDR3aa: CASSLYGGTGEQFF
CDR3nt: TGTGCCAGCAGTTTATACGGGGGGACTGGGGAGCAGTTCTTC

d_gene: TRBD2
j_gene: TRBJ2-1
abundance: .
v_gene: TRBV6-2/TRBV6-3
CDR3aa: CASSYYQRGKGNEQFF
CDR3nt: TGTGCCAGCAGTTACTACCAGCGGGGTAAGGGCAATGAGCAGTTCTTC

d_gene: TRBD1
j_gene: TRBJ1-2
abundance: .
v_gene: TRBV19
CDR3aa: CASSSHSLNRGAGGYTF
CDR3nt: TGTGCCAGTAGTTCCCACAGCTTAAACAGGGGGGCAGGCGGCTACACCTTC

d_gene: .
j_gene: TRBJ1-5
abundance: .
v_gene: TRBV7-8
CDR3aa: CASSTTPNQGPSNQPQHF
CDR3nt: TGTGCCAGCAGCACGACACCCAACCAGGGCCCTAGCAATCAGCCCCAGCATTTT

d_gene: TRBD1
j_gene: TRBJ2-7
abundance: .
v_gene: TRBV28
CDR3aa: CASSLAGTGYEQYF
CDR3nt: TGTGCCAGCAGTTTAGCTGGGACAGGCTACGAGCAGTACTTC

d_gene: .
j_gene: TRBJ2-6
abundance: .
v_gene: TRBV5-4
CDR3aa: CASSFRGSGGANVLTF
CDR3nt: TGTGCCAGCAGCTTTAGAGGGTCCGGGGGGGCCAACGTCCTGACTTTC

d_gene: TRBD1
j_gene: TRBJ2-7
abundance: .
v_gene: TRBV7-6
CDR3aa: CASSLYSQRPGGYEQYF
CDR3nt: TGTGCCAGCAGCTTATACTCCCAACGTCCAGGGGGTTACGAGCAGTACTTC

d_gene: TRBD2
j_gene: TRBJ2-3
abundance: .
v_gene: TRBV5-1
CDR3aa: CASSTGGLAGGSTDTQYF
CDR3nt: TGCGCCAGCAGCACCGGCGGGCTAGCGGGGGGCAGCACAGATACGCAGTATTTT

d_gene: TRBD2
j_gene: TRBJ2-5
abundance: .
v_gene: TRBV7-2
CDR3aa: CASSLLGSGEGETQYF
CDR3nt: TGTGCCAGCAGCCTCCTTGGTAGCGGGGAGGGAGAGACCCAGTACTTC

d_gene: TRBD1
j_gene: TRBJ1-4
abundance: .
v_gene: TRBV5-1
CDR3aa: CASSSGGTGVEKLFF
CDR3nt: TGCGCCAGCAGCTCGGGTGGGACAGGGGTTGAAAAACTGTTTTTT

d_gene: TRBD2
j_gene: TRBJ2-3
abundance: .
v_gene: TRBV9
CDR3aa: CASSVGASGHTDTQYF
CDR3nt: TGTGCCAGCAGCGTAGGGGCTAGCGGCCACACAGATACGCAGTATTTT

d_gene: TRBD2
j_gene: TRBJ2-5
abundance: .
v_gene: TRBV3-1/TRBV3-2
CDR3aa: CASSQGTAGLAQETQYF
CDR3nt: TGTGCCAGCAGCCAGGGGACCGCGGGACTAGCGCAAGAGACCCAGTACTTC

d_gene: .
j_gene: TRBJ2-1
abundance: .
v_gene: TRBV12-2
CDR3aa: CASRLVLTGGGNEQFF
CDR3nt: TGTGCAAGTCGCTTAGTACTGACAGGGGGGGGTAATGAGCAGTTCTTC

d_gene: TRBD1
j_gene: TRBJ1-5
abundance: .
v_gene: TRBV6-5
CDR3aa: CASTPRTGGNQPQHF
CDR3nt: TGTGCCAGCACTCCCCGGACAGGGGGCAATCAGCCCCAGCATTTT

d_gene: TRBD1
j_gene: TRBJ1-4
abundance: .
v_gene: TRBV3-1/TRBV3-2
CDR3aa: CASSQDAGRGSTNEKLFF
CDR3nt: TGTGCCAGCAGCCAAGATGCGGGCAGGGGGTCAACTAATGAAAAACTGTTTTTT

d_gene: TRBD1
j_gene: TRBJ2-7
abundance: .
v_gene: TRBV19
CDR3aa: CASSIADRGIYEQYF
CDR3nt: TGTGCCAGTAGTATAGCGGACAGGGGAATCTACGAGCAGTACTTC

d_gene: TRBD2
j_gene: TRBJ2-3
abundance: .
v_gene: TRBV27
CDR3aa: CASSLGVASSGPRTDTQYF
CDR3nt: TGTGCCAGCAGTTTGGGTGTAGCTTCTAGCGGACCCCGCACAGATACGCAGTATTTT

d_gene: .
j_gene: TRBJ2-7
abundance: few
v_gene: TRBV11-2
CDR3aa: CASSLGGVWVKLEQYF
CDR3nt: TGTGCCAGCAGCTTAGGCGGCGTTTGGGTTAAGCTGGAGCAGTACTTC

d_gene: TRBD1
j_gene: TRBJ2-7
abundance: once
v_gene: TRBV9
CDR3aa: CASSVDLGQGGEQYF
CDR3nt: TGTGCCAGCAGCGTAGATTTGGGACAGGGTGGCGAGCAGTACTTC

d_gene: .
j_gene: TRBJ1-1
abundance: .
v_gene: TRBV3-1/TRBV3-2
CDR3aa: CASSQERGLEAFF
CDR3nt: TGTGCCAGCAGCCAAGAAAGAGGTCTTGAAGCTTTCTTT

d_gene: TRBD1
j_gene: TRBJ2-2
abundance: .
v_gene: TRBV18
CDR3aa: CASSHRGTLNTGELFF
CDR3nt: TGTGCCAGCTCCCACAGGGGGACTCTGAACACCGGGGAGCTGTTTTTT

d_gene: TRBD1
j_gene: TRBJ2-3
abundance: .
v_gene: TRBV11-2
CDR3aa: CASSTDRVDTQYF
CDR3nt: TGTGCCAGCAGCACGGACAGGGTCGATACGCAGTATTTT

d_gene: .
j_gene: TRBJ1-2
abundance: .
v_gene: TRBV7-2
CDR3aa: CASSLDSLNYGYTF
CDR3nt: TGTGCCAGCAGCTTAGACAGTTTAAACTATGGCTACACCTTC

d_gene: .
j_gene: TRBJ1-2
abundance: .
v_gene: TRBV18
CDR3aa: CASSLRTGVRDYGYTF
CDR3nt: TGTGCCAGCTCACTCCGGACGGGAGTCAGGGACTATGGCTACACCTTC

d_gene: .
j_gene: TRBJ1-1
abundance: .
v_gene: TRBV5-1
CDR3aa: CASSLYSRENTEAFF
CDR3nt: TGCGCCAGCAGCTTGTATAGTCGGGAGAACACTGAAGCTTTCTTT

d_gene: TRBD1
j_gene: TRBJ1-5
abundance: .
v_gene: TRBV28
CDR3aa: CASSPRQGRVNQPQHF
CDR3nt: TGTGCCAGCAGTCCAAGACAGGGGCGGGTCAATCAGCCCCAGCATTTT

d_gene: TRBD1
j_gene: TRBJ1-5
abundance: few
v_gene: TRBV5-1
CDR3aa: CASSFGTGDQPQHF
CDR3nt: TGCGCCAGCAGCTTCGGGACAGGTGATCAGCCCCAGCATTTT

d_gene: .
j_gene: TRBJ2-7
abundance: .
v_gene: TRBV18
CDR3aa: CASSPSVSYEQYF
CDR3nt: TGTGCCAGCTCTCCCTCAGTATCCTACGAGCAGTACTTC

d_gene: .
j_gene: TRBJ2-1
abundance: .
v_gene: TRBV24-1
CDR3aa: CATSDLGFGEQFF
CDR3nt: TGTGCCACCAGTGATTTGGGCTTTGGCGAGCAGTTCTTC

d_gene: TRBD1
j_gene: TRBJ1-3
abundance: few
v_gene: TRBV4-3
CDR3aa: CASSQELAGGKNTIYF
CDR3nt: TGCGCCAGCAGCCAAGAACTGGCAGGGGGTAAGAACACCATATATTTT

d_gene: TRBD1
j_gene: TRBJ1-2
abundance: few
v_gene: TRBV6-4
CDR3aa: CASSPTTGSKTF
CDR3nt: TGTGCCAGCAGCCCGACGACAGGGTCTAAAACCTTC

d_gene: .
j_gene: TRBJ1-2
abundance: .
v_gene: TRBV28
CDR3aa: CASYMEFPRQVRSFQHGYTF
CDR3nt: TGTGCCAGCTATATGGAATTTCCCCGACAGGTTCGCAGCTTTCAGCATGGCTACACCTTC

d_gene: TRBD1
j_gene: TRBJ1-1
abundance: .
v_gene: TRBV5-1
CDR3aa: CASSLSPGQGNTEAFF
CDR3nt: TGCGCCAGCAGCTTAAGTCCGGGACAGGGAAACACTGAAGCTTTCTTT

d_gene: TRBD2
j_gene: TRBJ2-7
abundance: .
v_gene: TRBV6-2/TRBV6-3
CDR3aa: CASSGSGTRMPYEQYF
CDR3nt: TGTGCCAGCAGTGGATCCGGGACTAGGATGCCCTACGAGCAGTACTTC

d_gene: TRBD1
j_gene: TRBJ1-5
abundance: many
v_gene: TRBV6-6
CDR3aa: CASSRGQGPTSNQPQHF
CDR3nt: TGTGCCAGCAGTCGGGGACAGGGGCCAACTAGCAATCAGCCCCAGCATTTT

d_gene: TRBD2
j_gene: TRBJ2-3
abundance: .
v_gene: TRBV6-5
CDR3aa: CATRDGGASTDTQYF
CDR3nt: TGTGCCACCAGGGACGGGGGGGCAAGCACAGATACGCAGTATTTT

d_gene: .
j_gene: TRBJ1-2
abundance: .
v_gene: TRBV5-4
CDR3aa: CASSLSAAGLYGYTF
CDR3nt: TGTGCCAGCAGCTTGTCGGCAGCGGGCCTCTATGGCTACACCTTC

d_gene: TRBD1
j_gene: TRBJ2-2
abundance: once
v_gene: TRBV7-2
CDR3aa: CASGQGLNTGELFF
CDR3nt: TGTGCCAGCGGACAGGGGCTTAACACCGGGGAGCTGTTTTTT

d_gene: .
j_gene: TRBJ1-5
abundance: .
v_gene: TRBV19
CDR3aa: CASSDTGSNQPQHF
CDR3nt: TGTGCCAGTAGTGATACTGGTAGCAATCAGCCCCAGCATTTT

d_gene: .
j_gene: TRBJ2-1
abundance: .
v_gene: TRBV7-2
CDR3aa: CASSLVAVLASSYNEQFF
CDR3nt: TGTGCCAGCAGCTTAGTGGCCGTTCTAGCGAGCTCCTACAATGAGCAGTTCTTC

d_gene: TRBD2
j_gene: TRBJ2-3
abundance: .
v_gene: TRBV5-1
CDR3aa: CASSLYSTSGGYTDTQYF
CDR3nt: TGCGCCAGCAGCTTGTATTCTACTAGCGGGGGATACACAGATACGCAGTATTTT

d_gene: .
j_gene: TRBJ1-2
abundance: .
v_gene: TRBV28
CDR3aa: CASSSPPQAFYGYTF
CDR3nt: TGTGCCAGCAGTTCCCCCCCCCAGGCATTCTATGGCTACACCTTC

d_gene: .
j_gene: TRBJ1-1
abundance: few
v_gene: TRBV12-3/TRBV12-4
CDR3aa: CASSPPQGQAFF
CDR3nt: TGTGCCAGCAGCCCCCCCCAGGGCCAAGCTTTCTTT

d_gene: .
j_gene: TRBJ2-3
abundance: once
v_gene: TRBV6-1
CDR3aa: CASSEAAYSSTDTQYF
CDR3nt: TGTGCCAGCAGTGAAGCAGCCTACTCTAGCACAGATACGCAGTATTTT

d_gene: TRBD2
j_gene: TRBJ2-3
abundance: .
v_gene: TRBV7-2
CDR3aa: CASSLGSAASGPGGTQYF
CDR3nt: TGTGCCAGCAGCTTAGGCAGTGCGGCTAGCGGGCCCGGGGGAACGCAGTATTTT

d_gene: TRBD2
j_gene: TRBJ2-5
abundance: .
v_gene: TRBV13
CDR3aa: CASSFGTSGDQETQYF
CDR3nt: TGTGCCAGCAGCTTCGGGACTAGCGGAGACCAAGAGACCCAGTACTTC

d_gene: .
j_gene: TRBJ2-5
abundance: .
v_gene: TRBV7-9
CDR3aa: CASSLAWAGGYQETQYF
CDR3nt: TGTGCCAGCAGCTTAGCGTGGGCAGGGGGGTACCAAGAGACCCAGTACTTC

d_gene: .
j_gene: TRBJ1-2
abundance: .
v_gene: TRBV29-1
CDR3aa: CSVGAGADYGYTF
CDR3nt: TGCAGCGTTGGAGCAGGGGCGGACTATGGCTACACCTTC

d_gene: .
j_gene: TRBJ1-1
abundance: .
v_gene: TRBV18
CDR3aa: CASSPLEGSEAFF
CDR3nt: TGTGCCAGCTCACCCTTAGAGGGTTCTGAAGCTTTCTTT

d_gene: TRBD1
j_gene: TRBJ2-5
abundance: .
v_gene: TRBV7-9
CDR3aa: CASSSRGRGTQYF
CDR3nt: TGTGCCAGCAGCTCCAGGGGGCGCGGGACCCAGTACTTC

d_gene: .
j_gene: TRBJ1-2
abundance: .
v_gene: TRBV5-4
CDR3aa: CASSSPDKPRANYGYTF
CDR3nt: TGTGCCAGCAGCTCGCCGGACAAGCCCCGGGCGAACTATGGCTACACCTTC

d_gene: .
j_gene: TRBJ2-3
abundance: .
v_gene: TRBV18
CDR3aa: CASSPLQGRTDTQYF
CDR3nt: TGTGCCAGCTCACCACTACAGGGAAGGACAGATACGCAGTATTTT